This T cell receptor (beta chain) is from a study of tumor-infiltrating lymphocytes in primary liver carcinoma. Across the study: Surgical resection served as treatment for the primary liver carcinoma of these patients.

Notes on the study in general: Samples, which were bulk and unsorted, did not allow CD4+ and CD8+ repertoires to be compared. It was in tumors, not blood, that the top-250-clone fraction was significantly higher (p = 0.039).

This clonotype was detected a few times. Its antigen is undetermined. This may stem from a read error, because a much larger clone lies one nucleotide away. The researchers obtained blood RNA from unsorted whole blood and also extracted germline DNA. TCR beta cDNA came from roughly 550 ng total RNA, primed with a constant-region primer. Nested multiplex PCR, run for three rounds with slightly modified ARM-PCR, yielded TCR beta libraries. TCRdb re-called the multiplex PCR reads through MiXCR, storing one row per CDR3 protein. The sample records 300,000 to 400,000 distinct CDR3 sequences, about 61% being singletons. This receptor was identified in a man aged 35 to 55 with primary liver carcinoma and hepatitis B virus infection. Sequencing was performed on peripheral blood.

The CDR3 protein is CSVGAPLPGELFF. The CDR3 nucleotides are TGCAGCGTTGGAGCCCCGCTACCGGGGGAGCTGTTTTTT. J is TRBJ2-2 and V is TRBV29-1; D is unresolved. Between the trimmed V and J ends, which lost 4 bases and 8 bases, there was a span of 14 bases. Germline V gene sequence: CDR1 SQVTM, CDR2 ANQGSEA. The CDR3 has 13 amino acids.